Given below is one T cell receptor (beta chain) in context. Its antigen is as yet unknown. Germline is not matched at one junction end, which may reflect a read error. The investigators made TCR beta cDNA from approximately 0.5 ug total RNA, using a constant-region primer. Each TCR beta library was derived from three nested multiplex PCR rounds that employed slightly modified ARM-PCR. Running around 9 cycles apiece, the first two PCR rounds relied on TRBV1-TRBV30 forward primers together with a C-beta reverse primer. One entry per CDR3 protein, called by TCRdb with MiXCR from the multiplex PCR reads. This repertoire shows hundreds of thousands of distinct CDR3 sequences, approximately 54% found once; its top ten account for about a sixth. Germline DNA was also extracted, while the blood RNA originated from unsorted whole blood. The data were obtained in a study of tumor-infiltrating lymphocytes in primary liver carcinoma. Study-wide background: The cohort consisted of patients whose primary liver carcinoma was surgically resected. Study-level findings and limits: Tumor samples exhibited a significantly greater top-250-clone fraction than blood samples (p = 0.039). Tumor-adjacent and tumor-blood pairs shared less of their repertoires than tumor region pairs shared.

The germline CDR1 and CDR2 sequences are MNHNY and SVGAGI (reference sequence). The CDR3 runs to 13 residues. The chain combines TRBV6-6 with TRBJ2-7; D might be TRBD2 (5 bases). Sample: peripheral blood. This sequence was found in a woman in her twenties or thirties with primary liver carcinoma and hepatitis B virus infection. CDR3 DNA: TGTGCCAGCAGTTCGGGAACTTTCTACGAGCAATACTTC. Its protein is CASSSGTFYEQYF.